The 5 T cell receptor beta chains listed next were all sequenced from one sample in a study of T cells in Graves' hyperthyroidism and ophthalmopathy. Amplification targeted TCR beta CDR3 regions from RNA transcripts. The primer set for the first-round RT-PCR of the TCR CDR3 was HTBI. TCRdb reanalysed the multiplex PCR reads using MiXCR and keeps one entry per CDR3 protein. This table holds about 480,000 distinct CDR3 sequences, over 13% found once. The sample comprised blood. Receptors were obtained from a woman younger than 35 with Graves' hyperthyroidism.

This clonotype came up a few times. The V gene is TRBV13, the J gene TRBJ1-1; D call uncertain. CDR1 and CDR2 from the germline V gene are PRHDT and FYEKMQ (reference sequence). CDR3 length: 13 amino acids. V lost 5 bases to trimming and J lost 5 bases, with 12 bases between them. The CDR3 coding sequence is TGTGCCAGCAGCCCGGACTCAAGAACTGAAGCTTTCTTT. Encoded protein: CASSPDSRTEAFF.

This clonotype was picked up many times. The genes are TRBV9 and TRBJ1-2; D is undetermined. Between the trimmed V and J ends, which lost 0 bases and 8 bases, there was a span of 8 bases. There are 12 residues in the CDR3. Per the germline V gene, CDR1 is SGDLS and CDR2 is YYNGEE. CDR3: CASSVEWGGYTF. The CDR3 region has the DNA TGTGCCAGCAGCGTAGAATGGGGAGGCTACACCTTC.

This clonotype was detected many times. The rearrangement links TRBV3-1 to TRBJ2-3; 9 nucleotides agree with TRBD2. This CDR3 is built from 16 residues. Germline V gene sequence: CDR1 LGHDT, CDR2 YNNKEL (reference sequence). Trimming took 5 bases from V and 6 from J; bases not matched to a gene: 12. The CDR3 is CASSVSGSPIFDTQYF. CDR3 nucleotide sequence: TGTGCCAGCAGCGTTAGCGGGAGCCCTATTTTCGATACGCAGTATTTT.

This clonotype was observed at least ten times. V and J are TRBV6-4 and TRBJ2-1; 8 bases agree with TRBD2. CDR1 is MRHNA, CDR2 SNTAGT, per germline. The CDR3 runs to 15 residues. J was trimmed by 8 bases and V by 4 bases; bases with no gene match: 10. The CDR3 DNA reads TGTGCCAGCAGTGTATCCCCGGGAGGGTCGGATGAGCAGTTCTTC. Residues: CASSVSPGGSDEQFF.

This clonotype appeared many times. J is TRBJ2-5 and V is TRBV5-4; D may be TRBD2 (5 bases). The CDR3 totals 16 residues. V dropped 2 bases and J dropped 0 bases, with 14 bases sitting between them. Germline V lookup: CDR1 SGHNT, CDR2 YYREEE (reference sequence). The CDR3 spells CASSFGRGPYQETQYF. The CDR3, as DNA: TGTGCCAGCAGCTTCGGGCGAGGGCCGTACCAAGAGACCCAGTACTTC.